Below are 32 T cell receptor beta chains sequenced from a single sample in a study of T-cell memory formation after mild COVID-19. TCRdb processed the 5' RACE reads anew with MiXCR; each CDR3 protein has one entry. The table has roughly 340,000 distinct CDR3 sequences, around a fifth seen once; the top ten hold 21%. Sequencing input: PBMCs or a T cell subset sorted from them (not recorded which). These receptors all stem from a man aged 18 to 30 who had mild COVID-19 (a few samples of this study predate the infection). Cell type and time point are not known.

This clonotype has a handful of counts. The genes are TRBV11-2 and TRBJ2-1; 8 positions agree with TRBD2. Unmatched junction bases numbered 5, after V lost 4 bases and J lost 0 bases. The V gene's germline CDR1 is SGHAT and CDR2 FQNNGV. The CDR3 consists of 16 residues. CDR3 nucleotide sequence: TGTGCCAGCAGCTCCCGGGGGGGGAACTCCTACAATGAGCAGTTCTTC. The encoded protein is CASSSRGGNSYNEQFF. Based on the CDR3 plus reference TRBV11-2 and TRBJ2-1, the full variable domain is EAGVAQSPRYKIIEKRQSVAFWCNPISGHATLYWYQQILGQGPKLLIQFQNNGVVDDSQLPKDRFSAERLKGVDSTLKIQPAKLEDSAVYLCASSSRGGNSYNEQFFGPGTRLTVL.

CDR3 in DNA: TGCAGCGTTGGGGGGTCGCCTGATGAAAAACTGTTTTTT. This translates into CSVGGSPDEKLFF. V is TRBV29-1 and J is TRBJ1-4; TRBD1 is a possible D gene (5 bases). This CDR3 spans 13 amino acids. Trimming pared 4 bases from V and 6 bases from J, leaving 12 bases between. The germline V gene has CDR1 SQVTM and CDR2 ANQGSEA.

The gene calls are TRBV6-2 or TRBV6-3 and TRBJ2-3; 10 bases line up with TRBD2. The germline CDR1 and CDR2 sequences are MNHEY and SVGEGT. The CDR3 length is 19 residues. J was trimmed by 1 base and V by 4 bases; bases with no gene match: 14. CDR3 region: CASSSSGGADGPGTDTQYF. DNA of the CDR3: TGTGCCAGCAGTTCGAGCGGGGGGGCCGATGGACCTGGCACAGATACGCAGTATTTT.

This clonotype was seen a handful of times. The chain joins TRBV11-2 to TRBJ2-5; 11 nucleotides agree with TRBD2. The CDR3 has 19 amino acids. V dropped 2 bases and J dropped 4; count of bases not matched to a gene: 15. CDR1 and CDR2 from the germline V gene are SGHAT and FQNNGV. The CDR3 loop reads CASSLPRGGLAGSPETQYF. For the CDR3, the DNA is TGTGCCAGCAGCTTACCCAGGGGTGGACTAGCGGGCTCCCCAGAGACCCAGTACTTC.

This clonotype was seen a handful of times. The chain combines TRBV7-9 with TRBJ1-1; no reliable D call. Deletions cut 6 bases from V and 3 bases from J, with 17 bases between. The CDR3 runs 15 residues. The germline CDR1 and CDR2 sequences are SEHNR and FQNEAQ (reference sequence). In nucleotides, the CDR3 is TGTGCCAGCAGAGTAGGGAATGGAGTAGACACTGAAGCTTTCTTT. Translating it yields CASRVGNGVDTEAFF.

This clonotype was found a few times. The chain couples TRBV5-1 to TRBJ2-1; 9 bases are a match to TRBD1. In germline, CDR1 is SGHRS, CDR2 YFSETQ. The CDR3 totals 16 residues. With V trimmed by 1 base and J by 3 bases, 5 bases remained unmatched. CDR3 region: CASSLLGQGFYNEQFF. CDR3 DNA: TGCGCCAGCAGCTTGTTGGGACAGGGATTCTACAATGAGCAGTTCTTC.

The table lists this clonotype with a count of one. The genes are TRBV6-1 and TRBJ1-1; TRBD1 matches 7 bases. With 11 bases clipped from V and 7 bases from J, the junction kept 10 bases outside the gene matches. This CDR3 region has 12 residues. Germline values: CDR1 MNHNS, CDR2 SASEGT. Here the CDR3 reads CAVDGQAVEAFF. Here the CDR3 DNA reads TGTGCCGTCGATGGACAGGCCGTTGAAGCTTTCTTT.

This clonotype was seen at least ten times. The chain uses TRBV6-4 and TRBJ2-3; 11 positions agree with TRBD2. The CDR3 spans 16 residues. The V gene end was trimmed by 3 bases and the J gene end by 2 bases; junction bases not matched to a gene: 4. Germline V gene sequence: CDR1 MRHNA, CDR2 SNTAGT. The CDR3 loop reads CASSESSGGPTDTQYF. The CDR3, as DNA: TGTGCCAGCAGTGAGTCTAGCGGGGGGCCCACAGATACGCAGTATTTT.

The V gene is TRBV5-1, the J gene TRBJ2-1; a weak D match, TRBD2 (7 bases). Deletions cut 2 bases from V and 6 bases from J, with 12 bases between. Germline V gives CDR1 SGHRS, CDR2 YFSETQ. This CDR3 is 14 amino acids long. Written as DNA, the CDR3 is TGCGCCAGCAGCTTCCGCGGGGGCCCCAATGAGCAGTTCTTC. Protein product: CASSFRGGPNEQFF.

The chain has TRBV2 and TRBJ1-1, with 9 bases identical to TRBD1. Looked up from germline, CDR1 is SNHLY and CDR2 is FYNNEI. The CDR3 loop spans 15 amino acids. The V and J ends lost 6 bases and 3 bases, in that order; junction bases with no gene match: 8. CDR3 region: CASRDHRGLYTEAFF. In DNA, the CDR3 is TGTGCCAGCAGGGACCACAGGGGGCTGTACACTGAAGCTTTCTTT. Full variable domain (outside the CDR3, taken from reference TRBV2 and TRBJ1-1): EPEVTQTPSHQVTQMGQEVILRCVPISNHLYFYWYRQILGQKVEFLVSFYNNEISEKSEIFDDQFSVERPDGSNFTLKIRSTKLEDSAMYFCASRDHRGLYTEAFFGQGTRLTVV.

This chain joins TRBV11-3 and TRBJ2-2; 8 nucleotides align to TRBD1. Per the germline V gene, CDR1 is SGHNT and CDR2 is YENEEA. After removal of 5 bases from V and 4 bases from J, the junction contained 3 bases not matched to a gene. This CDR3 region has 14 residues. The CDR3 loop is CASSPGTGTGELFF. In DNA, the CDR3 is TGTGCCAGCAGCCCCGGGACAGGCACCGGGGAGCTGTTTTTT.

The chain uses TRBV7-2 and TRBJ1-4, with D possibly being TRBD1 (6 bases). CDR1 and CDR2 from the germline V gene are SGHTA and FQGNSA. V was pared by 5 bases and J by 7 bases, with 17 bases between. This CDR3 is 15 amino acids long. The CDR3 DNA reads TGTGCCAGCAGCCTGACTATAGGGGGGAGTGAAAAACTGTTTTTT. Protein sequence: CASSLTIGGSEKLFF.

This clonotype occurred a few times. This chain links TRBV7-7 with TRBJ2-5, with no clear D. The germline CDR1 and CDR2 sequences are SSHAT and FNYEAQ (reference sequence). This CDR3 spans 14 amino acids. The V and J ends lost 1 base and 7 bases respectively, with 13 bases between them. The CDR3 nucleotides are TGTGCCAGCAGCTTAGGCGACGCCGAGGCGACCCAGTACTTC. Amino acid sequence: CASSLGDAEATQYF.

The chain recombines TRBV7-3 with TRBJ2-2; TRBD1 matches 9 bases. Germline V CDR1 and CDR2: SGHTA, FQGTGA. This CDR3 region has 15 residues. After removal of 4 bases from V and 6 bases from J, the junction contained 6 bases not matched to a gene. Written as DNA, the CDR3 is TGTGCCAGCAGCTCAACGGGACAGGGCGCCGGGGAGCTGTTTTTT. Protein: CASSSTGQGAGELFF.

This chain connects TRBV4-3 to TRBJ2-2, with 7 nucleotides matching TRBD1. V was pared by 1 base and J by 6 bases, with 8 bases of the junction left unmatched. Germline CDR1 and CDR2: LGHNA and YSLEER. This CDR3 is built from 16 residues. The CDR3 DNA sequence: TGCGCCAGCAGCCAAGTAGGCAGGGGGAAGGCCGGGGAGCTGTTTTTT. Translating it yields CASSQVGRGKAGELFF.

This clonotype appeared a single time. This chain links TRBV7-6 with TRBJ1-2; a possible D gene is TRBD1 (5 bases). Trimming shortened V by 5 bases and J by 4 bases, and 14 bases separated the two germline ends. CDR1 is SGHVS, CDR2 FNYEAQ, per germline. This CDR3 contains 14 residues. CDR3 protein: CASSPRQPSYGYTF. In nucleotides, the CDR3 is TGTGCCAGCAGCCCCAGACAGCCTTCCTATGGCTACACCTTC.

The J gene is TRBJ1-2, the V gene TRBV12-3 or TRBV12-4, with 7 bases lining up with TRBD1. The ends lost 6 bases at V and 7 bases at J; junction bases unmatched: 8. The CDR3 has 13 amino acids. The CDR3 DNA reads as TGTGCCAGCAGCCGAGGGGGCGCGGCTGGCTACACCTTC. It translates to CASSRGGAAGYTF.

This clonotype was detected a few times. The chain couples TRBV9 to TRBJ2-3; 12 positions match TRBD1. The germline V gene has CDR1 SGDLS and CDR2 YYNGEE. V gave up 4 bases and J gave up 4 bases; unmatched junction bases: 13. The CDR3 spans 18 residues. CDR3 nucleotides: TGTGCCAGCAGCTCCCCGGGACAGGGGGCTATACCGGCAGATACGCAGTATTTT. Translating it yields CASSSPGQGAIPADTQYF.

The chain couples TRBV5-1 to TRBJ2-6; D is ambiguous. The V gene lost 0 bases and the J gene lost 1 base, with 5 bases spanning the gap. This CDR3 region has 15 residues. Per germline, CDR1 SGHRS and CDR2 YFSETQ. The CDR3 reads CASSLEQSGANVLTF. DNA for the CDR3: TGCGCCAGCAGCTTGGAACAGTCTGGGGCCAACGTCCTGACTTTC.

The chain joins TRBV29-1 to TRBJ1-2; 10 bases are shared with TRBD1. The V gene end was trimmed by 4 bases and the J gene end by 4 bases; junction bases not matched to a gene: 9. Per germline, CDR1 SQVTM and CDR2 ANQGSEA. This CDR3 region has 15 residues. DNA for the CDR3: TGCAGCGTTGCCCGGGACAGGGGCGTGGGCTATGGCTACACCTTC. It encodes CSVARDRGVGYGYTF. Together with reference TRBV29-1 and TRBJ1-2, the CDR3 gives the full variable domain: SAVISQKPSRDICQRGTSLTIQCQVDSQVTMMFWYRQQPGQSLTLIATANQGSEATYESGFVIDKFPISRPNLTFSTLTVSNMSPEDSSIYLCSVARDRGVGYGYTFGSGTRLTVV.

This clonotype has more than one count but fewer than ten. The chain has TRBV5-1 and TRBJ2-2; D unresolved. The V gene lost 0 bases and the J gene lost 4 bases, with 4 bases spanning the gap. CDR1 and CDR2 (germline): SGHRS, YFSETQ. The length of the CDR3 is 13 residues. CDR3 bases: TGCGCCAGCAGCTTGGAACCCACCGGGGAGCTGTTTTTT. Translation: CASSLEPTGELFF. Based on the CDR3 plus reference TRBV5-1 and TRBJ2-2, the full variable domain is KAGVTQTPRYLIKTRGQQVTLSCSPISGHRSVSWYQQTPGQGLQFLFEYFSETQRNKGNFPGRFSGRQFSNSRSEMNVSTLELGDSALYLCASSLEPTGELFFGEGSRLTVL.

The V gene is TRBV5-1, the J gene TRBJ2-2; possibly TRBD2 for D (6 bases). The germline CDR1 and CDR2 sequences are SGHRS and YFSETQ. V lost 9 bases and J 0 bases, leaving 12 bases between the germline ends. The CDR3 sequence is 14 residues long. This CDR3 is CATWGEANTGELFF. In DNA, the CDR3 is TGCGCCACCTGGGGGGAGGCGAACACCGGGGAGCTGTTTTTT.

This clonotype was counted between two and nine times. The CDR3 DNA reads as TGTGCCAGCAGTTGGGGCTCTAACACCGGGGAGCTGTTTTTT. Amino acids: CASSWGSNTGELFF. This chain joins TRBV27 and TRBJ2-2; a weak D match, TRBD1 (5 bases). CDR3 length equals 14 residues. Deletions cut 4 bases from V and 2 bases from J, with 8 bases between. In germline, CDR1 is MNHEY, CDR2 SMNVEV (reference sequence).

This clonotype was found many times. The J gene is TRBJ2-7, the V gene TRBV7-6, with D tentatively TRBD1 (6 bases). The CDR3 contains 12 residues. The germline gives CDR1 SGHVS, CDR2 FNYEAQ. V was cut by 6 bases and J by 4 bases, with 10 bases left in between. The CDR3 DNA reads as TGTGCCAGCAGTTCCACAGGGTACGAGCAGTACTTC. It yields the protein CASSSTGYEQYF.

In this sample, this clonotype turned up many times. This chain connects TRBV29-1 to TRBJ2-1, with D uncertain. The CDR3 has 12 residues. Trimming stripped 5 bases from V and 5 bases from J, with 10 bases between. In germline, CDR1 is SQVTM, CDR2 ANQGSEA. For the CDR3, the DNA is TGCAGCGTTTTGACGGAAAACAATGAGCAGTTCTTC. Its translation: CSVLTENNEQFF.

In DNA, the CDR3 is TGCAGCGTTGCCGGGACAGGGCTTGATCAGCCCCAGCATTTT. As protein: CSVAGTGLDQPQHF. V and J are TRBV29-1 and TRBJ1-5, with 9 bases aligning to TRBD1. With 4 bases clipped from V and 5 bases from J, the junction kept 6 bases outside the gene matches. The length of the CDR3 is 14 residues. The V gene's germline CDR1 is SQVTM and CDR2 ANQGSEA.

This rearrangement joins TRBV14 to TRBJ2-3, with TRBD2 as a possible D gene (6 bases). Trimming stripped 7 bases from V and 6 bases from J, with 17 bases between. The germline CDR1 and CDR2 sequences are SGHDN and FVKESK. The CDR3 runs 14 residues. CDR3 sequence: CASTSRGSGDTQYF. CDR3 in DNA: TGTGCCAGCACCAGCCGGGGGTCCGGGGATACGCAGTATTTT.

CDR3 residues: CATSDLGGDGYTF. The CDR3 DNA reads TGTGCCACCAGTGATTTGGGGGGCGATGGCTACACCTTC. This rearrangement joins TRBV24-1 to TRBJ1-2, with a possible D match to TRBD1 (6 bases). Germline assignment: CDR1 KGHDR and CDR2 SFDVKD. V was clipped by 0 bases and J by 6 bases, with 7 bases between them. This CDR3 is 13 amino acids long.

This clonotype was detected a few times. The J gene is TRBJ1-4, the V gene TRBV2; no reliable D call. CDR1 SNHLY and CDR2 FYNNEI come from the germline V gene. The CDR3 totals 13 residues. The V gene lost 11 bases and the J gene lost 6 bases, with 16 bases spanning the gap. The CDR3 sequence: CAGSDGRDEKLFF. CDR3 DNA: TGTGCCGGATCGGATGGCCGAGATGAAAAACTGTTTTTT. Full variable domain (outside the CDR3, taken from reference TRBV2 and TRBJ1-4): EPEVTQTPSHQVTQMGQEVILRCVPISNHLYFYWYRQILGQKVEFLVSFYNNEISEKSEIFDDQFSVERPDGSNFTLKIRSTKLEDSAMYFCAGSDGRDEKLFFGSGTQLSVL.

This clonotype was detected only a few times. The V call is TRBV6-4, the J call TRBJ1-1, with D unclear. The ends were cut back, 2 bases at V and 2 bases at J, with 6 bases in the middle. The CDR3 is 13 residues long. Germline V gives CDR1 MRHNA, CDR2 SNTAGT. In nucleotides, the CDR3 is TGTGCCAGCAGTGACCCCGAAAACACTGAAGCTTTCTTT. As protein: CASSDPENTEAFF.

The rearrangement joins TRBV19 to TRBJ1-3; D unclear. The CDR3 runs 14 residues. Deletions cut 9 bases from V and 1 base from J, with 13 bases between. Germline-derived CDR1 and CDR2 are LNHDA and SQIVND (reference sequence). This CDR3 is CASRRPTSGNTIYF. Here the CDR3 DNA reads TGTGCCAGCCGGAGACCGACATCTGGAAACACCATATATTTT. Based on the CDR3 plus reference TRBV19 and TRBJ1-3, the full variable domain is DGGITQSPKYLFRKEGQNVTLSCEQNLNHDAMYWYRQDPGQGLRLIYYSQIVNDFQKGDIAEGYSVSREKKESFPLTVTSAQKNPTAFYLCASRRPTSGNTIYFGEGSWLTVV.

The sample holds a few counts of this clonotype. This chain connects TRBV4-2 to TRBJ1-1; TRBD1 might be the D (5 bases). The CDR3 spans 15 residues. Germline V gene sequence: CDR1 LGHNA, CDR2 YNFKEQ. V dropped 1 base and J dropped 3 bases, with 12 bases sitting between them. The CDR3 sequence is CASSQGRQGHTEAFF. The CDR3 DNA sequence: TGTGCCAGCAGCCAAGGACGGCAGGGTCACACTGAAGCTTTCTTT.